Included here is one T cell receptor (beta chain) sequence, with context. Antigen specificity is unknown. V was clipped by 5 bases and J by 2 bases, with 22 bases between them. CDR1 and CDR2 from the germline V gene are SGHDN and FVKESK. The length of the CDR3 is 18 residues. These data belong to a study of T-cell reconstitution after alpha-beta-depleted transplantation in children. Unique molecular identifiers were incorporated when the TCRbeta library was constructed. TCRdb passed the PCR reads through MiXCR, listing each CDR3 protein once. The sample includes approximately 270,000 distinct CDR3 sequences, around 25% of them seen just once. Study findings and constraints: Several hundred rapidly expanded clones from non-depleted graft cells reportedly supplied alpha-beta T cells about two months post-transplant. Surviving recipient T cells and intrathymic progenitors accounted for some patients' high TCRbeta diversity at day 60. The main origin of T-cell counts and diversity one year after transplant was newly produced T cells.

The chain employs TRBV14 and TRBJ2-1; the D gene is possibly TRBD2 (5 bases). The sequencing here drew on PBMCs, mostly from graft donor cells, taken 360 days after TCRalphabeta/CD19-depleted stem cell transplant. This TCR came from a female patient between 2 and 15 years old who had a stem cell transplant for congenital amegakaryocytic thrombocytopenia, so the T cells may come from the graft donor. The CDR3 protein is CASSSLGGSVRTYNEQFF. The CDR3, as DNA: TGTGCCAGCAGCTCCCTCGGTGGTAGCGTAAGGACCTACAATGAGCAGTTCTTC.